This note documents a single T cell receptor beta chain sequence. The germline V gene encodes CDR1 LGHDT and CDR2 YNNKEL (reference sequence). Trimming pared 4 bases from V and 5 bases from J, leaving 8 bases between. The CDR3 is 12 amino acids. Repertoires were generated with immunoSEQ multiplex PCR, while TCRdb's copy carries only in-frame clones and drops some. The sample consists of under 150,000 clones, roughly 90% of them appearing once. This sample is drawn from a study of T cell responses to AZD1222 COVID-19 vaccine. This sequence was found in an adult in good health. Sample: peripheral blood, taken on day 0 of AZD1222 vaccination. The genes are TRBV3-1 (or the pseudogene TRBV3-2) and TRBJ2-5, with D maybe TRBD2 (5 bases). CDR3 sequence (DNA): TGTGCCAGCAGCCGGACTCGGGAGACCCAGTACTTC. As protein: CASSRTRETQYF.